The clone carrying this TCR beta chain was detected many times. The CDR3 covers 12 residues. Germline V gene lookup returns CDR1 SGHRS and CDR2 YFSETQ. The V gene end was trimmed by 3 bases and the J gene end by 7 bases; junction bases not matched to a gene: 3. The sample belongs to a study of T cells in Graves' hyperthyroidism and ophthalmopathy. The overall study: Pretreatment peripheral blood was obtained at initial diagnosis.

The source material, RNA transcripts, was used to amplify TCR beta CDR3 regions. Using the HTBI primer set, a first-round RT-PCR was run on the TCR CDR3. TCRdb fed the multiplex PCR reads into MiXCR, producing one record per CDR3 protein. The data contain around 99,000 distinct CDR3 sequences, approximately 15% of them singletons. Fresh 10 ml peripheral blood yielded PBMCs. The chain carries TRBV5-1 and TRBJ1-1; 7 nucleotides agree with TRBD1. The clonotype originates from a woman aged 45-65 years with Graves' hyperthyroidism. Sequencing was performed on blood. CDR3 protein: CASSSGQSEAFF. The CDR3 DNA reads as TGCGCCAGCAGCTCGGGACAGAGTGAAGCTTTCTTT.